This T cell receptor (beta chain) was sequenced for a study of human T cells and chemical hapten exposure. Study as a whole: 2% DPC applied to a 2 cm by 2 cm arm area sensitized donors.

This clonotype was detected only a few times. V shed 2 bases and J 6 bases; nucleotides not matched to a gene: 9. Germline loops: CDR1 SGDLS, CDR2 YYNGEE. The CDR3 extends over 16 amino acids. Original methodology: Across samples, TCR counts had a median of roughly 98,000 and ranged from about 23,224 to 690,600. TCRdb used MiXCR to reprocess the RACE reads, holding one entry per CDR3 protein. The V and J calls were determined by TCRdb, not by the authors. Among approximately 160,000 distinct CDR3 sequences listed, around 30% were seen once. The time point is: patch test 3, about 24 weeks after DPC sensitization. Described treatment: therapeutic diphenylcyclopropenone sensitization with weekly scalp DPC. Participating donors were patients with alopecia, aged 18 to 70 years, considered appropriate candidates for DPC.

The receptor comes from a woman aged 18-29 years with alopecia areata. Some clones in this sample may be carry-over from other donors' samples. This sequence joins TRBV9 and TRBJ2-1; 9 positions match TRBD1. This sample comprised whole blood, obtained in connection with sensitization to the hapten diphenylcyclopropenone (DPC). DNA for the CDR3: TGTGCCAGCAGCGTCGCGGCGGAGACAGGGGGCAATGAGCAGTTCTTC. The encoded protein is CASSVAAETGGNEQFF. Filled out from reference TRBV9 and TRBJ2-1, the complete variable domain reads DSGVTQTPKHLITATGQRVTLRCSPRSGDLSVYWYQQSLDQGLQFLIQYYNGEERAKGNILERFSAQQFPDLHSELNLSSLELGDSALYFCASSVAAETGGNEQFFGPGTRLTVL.